The 28 T cell receptor beta chains in this list originate from one sample, sequenced in a study of cytomegalovirus exposure and HLA in healthy donors (dated by TCRdb to the late 2010s). The library was produced with the immunoSEQ multiplex PCR assay. For the multiplex PCR, a mixture combining 60 forward primers for TCR Vbeta segments and 13 reverse primers for TCR Jbeta segments was used. TCRdb took this table from immuneACCESS and kept in-frame rearrangements with V and J called. Such tables lack part of the clones; where checked against another copy, unresolved V genes explain under half of the gap, and the rest is unexplained. Within this sample are about 95,000 clones, with about 70% of them counted one time only. The leading ten clones occupy approximately 8.2% of the sample. Sequenced sample: PBMCs. The receptor source for this set is a man aged 55 to 70 in good health and CMV-seronegative.

The chain uses TRBV7-9 and TRBJ2-7; TRBD2 agrees at 7 bases. V lost 5 bases and J lost 1; bases outside the gene matches: 17. The CDR3 is made up of 18 amino acids. Germline CDR1 is SEHNR and CDR2 is FQNEAQ (reference sequence). This CDR3 reads CASSRAGSSGHVSYEQYF. The CDR3, as DNA: TGTGCCAGCAGCCGCGCTGGTTCTAGCGGTCACGTATCCTACGAGCAGTACTTC.

The table lists this clone with a count of one. The chain recombines TRBV6-6 with TRBJ1-1, with D uncertain. Trimming cost V 6 bases and J 1 base, with 6 bases left between them. The V gene's germline CDR1 is MNHNY and CDR2 SVGAGI (reference sequence). The CDR3 runs to 12 residues. The CDR3 is CASRAGNTEAFF. The CDR3 DNA follows: TGTGCCAGCAGAGCAGGGAACACTGAAGCTTTCTTT.

The CDR3 region is CASSEGSGRVSYNEQFF. The CDR3 DNA sequence: TGCGCCAGCAGTGAGGGAAGCGGGAGAGTCTCCTACAATGAGCAGTTCTTC. The gene calls are TRBV10-1 and TRBJ2-1; 8 bases map to TRBD2. This CDR3 is built from 17 residues. The junction had 6 bases not matched to a gene; V was cut back by 2 bases and J by 0 bases. The germline gives CDR1 WNHNN, CDR2 SYGVQD (reference sequence).

In its sample, this clone was seen once. The chain uses TRBV10-3 and TRBJ2-5; TRBD1 matches at 7 bases. CDR1 and CDR2 from the germline V gene are ENHRY and SYGVKD. Trimming took 3 bases from V and 5 from J; bases not matched to a gene: 0. The CDR3 extends over 12 amino acids. DNA for the CDR3: TGTGCCATCAGTGACAGGGGGGAGACCCAGTACTTC. Translated: CAISDRGETQYF.

The genes are TRBV10-3 and TRBJ1-6, with D uncertain. Trimming took 0 bases from V and 13 from J, leaving 10 bases between them. The CDR3 extends over 13 amino acids. CDR1 and CDR2 (germline): ENHRY, SYGVKD. The CDR3 nucleotides read TGTGCCATCAGTGAGTCGCGAGAGGTCCCCCTCCACTTT. This codes for CAISESREVPLHF.

The genes are TRBV19 and TRBJ2-7; 10 bases match TRBD1. The CDR3 extends over 14 amino acids. V gave up 5 bases and J gave up 4 bases; unmatched junction bases: 5. Germline V lookup: CDR1 LNHDA, CDR2 SQIVND (reference sequence). CDR3 bases: TGTGCCAGTAGTTCGGGACAGGGGAAATACGAGCAGTACTTC. This codes for CASSSGQGKYEQYF.

This chain connects TRBV5-6 to TRBJ2-7, with D perhaps TRBD2 (7 bases). The CDR3 consists of 16 residues. Trimming took 4 bases from V and 6 from J, leaving 23 bases between them. Per the germline V gene, CDR1 is SGHDT and CDR2 is YYEEEE. This CDR3 reads CASSLPDRGAMVEQYF. CDR3 DNA: TGTGCCAGCAGCCTCCCCGATCGGGGGGCCATGGTCGAGCAGTACTTC.

The DNA of the CDR3 is TGCAGCGTTGAAGCTCAGGGTAGAGAGGACACTGAAGCTTTCTTT. This encodes CSVEAQGREDTEAFF. The rearrangement links TRBV29-1 to TRBJ1-1; D might be TRBD1 (5 bases). Deletions cut 1 base from V and 3 bases from J, with 15 bases between. Germline V gene data show CDR1 as SQVTM and CDR2 as ANQGSEA. The CDR3 is 15 amino acids.

This sequence joins TRBV7-2 and TRBJ2-1; 15 positions agree with TRBD2. CDR3 length: 17 amino acids. The V gene's germline CDR1 is SGHTA and CDR2 FQGNSA. Unmatched junction bases numbered 11, after V lost 5 bases and J lost 9 bases. The CDR3 DNA sequence: TGTGCCAGCAGCCGGACTAGCGGGGGGGCCGGGGCTACTGAGCAGTTCTTC. Residues: CASSRTSGGAGATEQFF.

The table lists this clone with a few counts. The V gene is TRBV19, the J gene TRBJ2-2; maybe TRBD1 (6 bases). In germline, CDR1 is LNHDA, CDR2 SQIVND (reference sequence). Trimming removed 2 bases at V and 9 bases at J, with 13 bases between. The CDR3 contains 14 residues. The CDR3 reads CASSIREGDRELFF. The CDR3 nucleotides read TGTGCCAGTAGTATACGTGAGGGGGACCGGGAGCTGTTTTTT. Full variable domain (rest looked up from reference TRBV19 and TRBJ2-2): DGGITQSPKYLFRKEGQNVTLSCEQNLNHDAMYWYRQDPGQGLRLIYYSQIVNDFQKGDIAEGYSVSREKKESFPLTVTSAQKNPTAFYLCASSIREGDRELFFGEGSRLTVL.

V is TRBV2 and J is TRBJ2-5; TRBD1 matches 8 bases. The trim removed 7 bases at V and 4 bases at J, leaving 14 bases unmatched. The CDR3 length is 16 residues. CDR1 is SNHLY and CDR2 is FYNNEI in the germline V gene. CDR3 sequence reads: CASKVLRTGKGETQYF. CDR3 bases: TGTGCCAGCAAGGTCCTTCGGACAGGGAAAGGAGAGACCCAGTACTTC.

This clone has only a few counts. V gene TRBV28 combines with J gene TRBJ2-5; TRBD2 matches at 9 bases. The CDR3 spans 16 residues. Germline CDR1 MDHEN, CDR2 SYDVKM. With 6 bases clipped from V and 2 bases from J, the junction kept 10 bases outside the gene matches. The chain's CDR3 is CASSPPLAGLQETQYF. The CDR3 DNA reads TGTGCCAGCAGCCCTCCGCTAGCGGGACTTCAAGAGACCCAGTACTTC. Using reference TRBV28 and TRBJ2-5 for the parts outside the CDR3, the full variable domain is DVKVTQSSRYLVKRTGEKVFLECVQDMDHENMFWYRQDPGLGLRLIYFSYDVKMKEKGDIPEGYSVSREKKERFSLILESASTNQTSMYLCASSPPLAGLQETQYFGPGTRLLVL.

Here the CDR3 DNA reads TGCGCCAGCAGCCCCTCCGGGCGGACAGGGACCCCCTACGAGCAGTACTTC. This translates into CASSPSGRTGTPYEQYF. The V gene is TRBV5-1, the J gene TRBJ2-7; TRBD1 agrees at 8 bases. The CDR3 spans 17 residues. Germline loops: CDR1 SGHRS, CDR2 YFSETQ. J gave up 2 bases and V 4 bases, and 14 bases lay outside the gene matches.

CDR3 protein: CASSVGGRPNEKLFF. In DNA form, the CDR3 reads TGTGCCAGCAGCGTAGGTGGGCGACCTAATGAAAAACTGTTTTTT. The J gene is TRBJ1-4, the V gene TRBV9; unclear D gene. V lost 0 bases, J lost 3 bases, and 9 bases lay in between. The CDR3 sequence is 15 residues long. Germline CDR1 reads SGDLS; CDR2 reads YYNGEE.

The V call is TRBV5-6, the J call TRBJ2-3, with 9 bases fitting TRBD1. The CDR3 covers 16 residues. Germline V gene sequence: CDR1 SGHDT, CDR2 YYEEEE. J lost 1 base, V lost 1 base, and 4 bases had no gene match. CDR3 sequence (DNA): TGTGCCAGCAGCTTGCCCCGGGACAGGGGCACAGATACGCAGTATTTT. Encoded protein: CASSLPRDRGTDTQYF.

This clone was picked up a small number of times. The rearrangement joins TRBV2 to TRBJ2-7; D is possibly TRBD1 (6 bases). Per the germline V gene, CDR1 is SNHLY and CDR2 is FYNNEI. The CDR3 runs 14 residues. The V and J ends lost 6 bases and 4 bases respectively, with 16 bases between them. The CDR3 DNA is TGTGCCAGCAGGGGGGACATTGCCGGGTACGAGCAGTACTTC. Residues: CASRGDIAGYEQYF.

This clone occurred a few times. The chain combines TRBV6-5 with TRBJ1-5, with D hard to call. This CDR3 spans 13 amino acids. Germline V gives CDR1 MNHEY, CDR2 SVGAGI. V was cut by 5 bases and J by 9 bases, with 14 bases left in between. The chain's CDR3 is CASSRGGNGPQHF. CDR3 coding DNA: TGTGCCAGCAGTCGAGGTGGAAACGGGCCCCAGCATTTT.

The chain uses TRBV2 and TRBJ2-1; D call uncertain. Germline V gene lookup returns CDR1 SNHLY and CDR2 FYNNEI. The CDR3 spans 12 residues. V was trimmed by 2 bases and J by 11 bases, leaving 10 bases between them. The CDR3 region has the DNA TGTGCCAGCAGTGAAATCGTAGCTCAGCAGTTCTTC. This translates into CASSEIVAQQFF.

The chain employs TRBV30 and TRBJ1-1; perhaps TRBD1 as D (5 bases). Trimming removed 0 bases at V and 1 base at J, with 6 bases between. CDR3 length: 13 amino acids. From germline, CDR1 is GTSNPN and CDR2 SVGIG (reference sequence). Here the CDR3 DNA reads TGTGCCTGGAGTGTGGGGGGGAACACTGAAGCTTTCTTT. This encodes CAWSVGGNTEAFF. Variable domain in full (rest from reference TRBV30 and TRBJ1-1): SQTIHQWPATLVQPVGSPLSLECTVEGTSNPNLYWYRQAAGRGLQLLFYSVGIGQISSEVPQNLSASRPQDRQFILSSKKLLLSDSGFYLCAWSVGGNTEAFFGQGTRLTVV.

This clone came up a few times. The CDR3 region is CASSPGRVDQPQHF. DNA of the CDR3: TGTGCCAGCTCACCAGGCAGGGTGGATCAGCCCCAGCATTTT. The chain couples TRBV18 to TRBJ1-5, with D maybe TRBD1 (5 bases). V lost 2 bases, J lost 5 bases, and 10 bases lay in between. Germline V gene sequence: CDR1 KGHSH, CDR2 LQKENI. The CDR3 runs to 14 residues.

The chain has TRBV4-1 and TRBJ1-5, with D possibly TRBD1 on 6 matching bases. V dropped 4 bases and J dropped 3 bases, with 16 bases sitting between them. CDR1 and CDR2 (germline): MGHRA, YSYEKL. The CDR3 length is 16 residues. Here the CDR3 DNA reads TGCGCCAGCAGCCCCACCGGACAGTCAAACAATCAGCCCCAGCATTTT. It yields the protein CASSPTGQSNNQPQHF.

The chain uses TRBV14 and TRBJ2-1, with D possibly matching TRBD2 (5 bases). CDR1 SGHDN and CDR2 FVKESK come from the germline V gene. V was clipped by 1 base and J by 3 bases, with 7 bases between them. The CDR3 has 14 residues. The CDR3, as DNA: TGTGCCAGCAGCCAAGCCGGGGACTACAATGAGCAGTTCTTC. This encodes CASSQAGDYNEQFF.

The chain couples TRBV4-1 to TRBJ2-1, with 11 nucleotides matching TRBD2. The CDR3 sequence is 15 residues long. After removal of 6 bases from V and 6 bases from J, the junction contained 7 bases not matched to a gene. CDR1 and CDR2 from the germline V gene are MGHRA and YSYEKL. The DNA for the CDR3 is TGCGCCAGCAGGATCAGACTAGCGGGATTCAATGAGCAGTTCTTC. This gives the protein CASRIRLAGFNEQFF.

This chain connects TRBV11-2 to TRBJ2-7, with 8 bases fitting TRBD2. The germline V gene has CDR1 SGHAT and CDR2 FQNNGV. J was trimmed by 6 bases and V by 2 bases; bases with no gene match: 12. CDR3 length: 16 amino acids. CDR3 in DNA: TGTGCCAGCAGCTTATATCCAAGCGGGAGTTGGCGCGAGCAGTACTTC. Residues: CASSLYPSGSWREQYF. The variable domain in full, completed from reference TRBV11-2 and TRBJ2-7, reads EAGVAQSPRYKIIEKRQSVAFWCNPISGHATLYWYQQILGQGPKLLIQFQNNGVVDDSQLPKDRFSAERLKGVDSTLKIQPAKLEDSAVYLCASSLYPSGSWREQYFGPGTRLTVT.

The rearrangement joins TRBV5-1 to TRBJ1-4; D unresolved. V lost 4 bases and J 0 bases, leaving 7 bases between the germline ends. The germline CDR1 and CDR2 sequences are SGHRS and YFSETQ. The CDR3 consists of 14 residues. The CDR3 nucleotides read TGCGCCAGCAGCCCAGGTGCAACTAATGAAAAACTGTTTTTT. Translated, it gives CASSPGATNEKLFF.

This sequence joins TRBV6-5 and TRBJ2-7; D perhaps matches TRBD1 (5 bases). Germline assignment: CDR1 MNHEY and CDR2 SVGAGI. This CDR3 region has 13 residues. Trimming shortened V by 4 bases and J by 9 bases, and 16 bases separated the two germline ends. CDR3 residues: CASSSDSLLGQYF. The CDR3 region has the DNA TGTGCCAGCAGTTCTGACAGTCTCCTGGGGCAGTACTTC.

Only one count was recorded for this clone. The rearrangement joins TRBV5-6 to TRBJ1-6; the match to TRBD1 covers 8 bases. Trimming at V came to 5 bases and at J to 7 bases, leaving 5 bases not matched to a gene. Germline V lookup: CDR1 SGHDT, CDR2 YYEEEE. The CDR3 has 14 residues. The CDR3 spells CASSPTGGNSPLHF. CDR3 DNA sequence: TGTGCCAGCAGTCCTACAGGGGGAAATTCACCCCTCCACTTT.

V gene TRBV6-1 combines with J gene TRBJ2-3; a possible D gene is TRBD2 (6 bases). CDR1 and CDR2 (germline): MNHNS, SASEGT. CDR3 size: 15 residues. V lost 4 bases, J lost 2 bases, and 13 bases lay in between. This chain's CDR3 is CASSGRDSLTDTQYF. The CDR3 region has the DNA TGTGCCAGCAGTGGCCGGGACTCGCTCACAGATACGCAGTATTTT.